What follows is one T cell receptor beta chain and its context. Its antigen is currently unknown. The sample's time point: pre-treatment baseline. Prior systemic cancer therapy, immunosuppressant use and other active malignancies excluded patients. This sample was included in a study of blood T cell dynamics during melanoma immunotherapy. Generated by immunoSEQ multiplex PCR, the TCRdb table keeps only in-frame clones and is missing some. Of about 6,700 clones listed, roughly 88% are singletons. Findings and limits, study-wide: PBMC repertoires of eventual disease-control patients split at W3 into clonality or diversity gains. The study could not tell melanoma-specific clones from general immune activation.

Losses at the gene ends were 0 bases for V and 4 bases for J; bases not matched to a gene: 7. Germline V gene lookup returns CDR1 SGDLS and CDR2 YYNGEE. CDR3 length equals 15 residues. The source of this sequence is a human donor with melanoma. Some clones in this sample may be carry-over from other donors' samples. This sample comprised blood, obtained from a patient treated with checkpoint blockade. The V gene is TRBV9, the J gene TRBJ2-7; 7 nucleotides agree with TRBD1. In DNA, the CDR3 is TGTGCCAGCAGCGTAGAATCCCACAGGGGTTACGAGCAGTACTTC. It yields the protein CASSVESHRGYEQYF.